The 2 T cell receptor beta chains below come from one sample, sequenced in a study of T cells in Graves' hyperthyroidism and ophthalmopathy. RNA transcripts served as the template for amplifying TCR beta CDR3 regions. TCR CDR3 underwent first-round RT-PCR with the HTBI primer set. Via MiXCR, TCRdb re-called the multiplex PCR reads, giving one row per CDR3 protein. The repertoire holds about 600,000 distinct CDR3 sequences, with 14% as singletons. The sequencing sample was made of blood. The receptor set was obtained from a young woman with Graves' ophthalmopathy.

This clonotype was seen a handful of times. A read error may account for a junction end that differs from germline. V and J are TRBV7-7 and TRBJ2-5; D is unresolved. Germline V gene sequence: CDR1 SSHAT, CDR2 FNYEAQ (reference sequence). The CDR3 has 14 amino acids. This CDR3 reads CASSSLTLGETQYF. In DNA, the CDR3 is TGTGCTAGCAGCTCACTCACCTTGGGGGAGACCCAGTACTTC. The complete variable domain, with remaining parts taken from reference TRBV7-7 and TRBJ2-5, reads GAGVSQSPRYKVTKRGQDVTLRCDPISSHATLYWYQQALGQGPEFLTYFNYEAQPDKSGLPSDRFSAERPEGSISTLTIQRTEQRDSAMYRCASSSLTLGETQYFGPGTRLLVL.

The gene calls are TRBV28 and TRBJ1-6; no clear D. Germline values: CDR1 MDHEN, CDR2 SYDVKM. CDR3 length equals 14 residues. The V and J ends lost 7 bases and 4 bases respectively, with 11 bases between them. CDR3 region: CASNSEIYNSPLHF. DNA for the CDR3: TGTGCCAGCAACTCAGAAATTTATAATTCACCCCTCCACTTT.